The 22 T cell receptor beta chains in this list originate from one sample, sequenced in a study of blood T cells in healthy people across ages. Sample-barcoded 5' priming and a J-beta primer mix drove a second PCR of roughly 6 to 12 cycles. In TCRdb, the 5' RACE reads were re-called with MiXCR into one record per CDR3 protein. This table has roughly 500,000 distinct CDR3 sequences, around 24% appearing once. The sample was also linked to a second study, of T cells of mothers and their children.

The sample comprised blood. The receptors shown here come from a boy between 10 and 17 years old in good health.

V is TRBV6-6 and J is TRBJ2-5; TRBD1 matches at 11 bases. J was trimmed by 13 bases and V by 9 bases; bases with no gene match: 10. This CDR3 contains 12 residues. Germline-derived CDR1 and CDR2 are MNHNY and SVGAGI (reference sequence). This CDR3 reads CARFTGDRGVYF. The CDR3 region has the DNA TGTGCCAGGTTCACTGGGGACAGGGGGGTGTACTTC.

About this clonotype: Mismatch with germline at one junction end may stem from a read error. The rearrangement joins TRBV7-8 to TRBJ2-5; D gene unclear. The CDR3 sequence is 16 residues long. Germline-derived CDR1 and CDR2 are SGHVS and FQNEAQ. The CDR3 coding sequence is TGTGCCAGCAGCTTAGCTATTAGTGGCCTGCGAGAGACCCAGCACTTC. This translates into CASSLAISGLRETQHF.

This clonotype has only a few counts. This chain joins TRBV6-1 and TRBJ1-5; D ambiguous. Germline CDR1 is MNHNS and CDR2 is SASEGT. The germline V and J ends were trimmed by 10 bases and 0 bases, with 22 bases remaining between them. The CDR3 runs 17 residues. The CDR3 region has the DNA TGTGCCAAAACGCGGCCAGGACGAGAGGATAGCAATCAGCCCCAGCATTTT. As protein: CAKTRPGREDSNQPQHF.

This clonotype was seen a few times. The CDR3 nucleotides read TGTGCCAGCAGTTTTGGGGATTTCAAGCGGGGGACAGATACGCAGTATTTT. Its protein product is CASSFGDFKRGTDTQYF. The rearrangement links TRBV28 to TRBJ2-3; 8 bases agree with TRBD2. V trimming: 3 bases; J trimming: 3 bases; junction bases outside the gene matches: 11. The CDR3 length is 17 residues. Germline V gene data show CDR1 as MDHEN and CDR2 as SYDVKM.

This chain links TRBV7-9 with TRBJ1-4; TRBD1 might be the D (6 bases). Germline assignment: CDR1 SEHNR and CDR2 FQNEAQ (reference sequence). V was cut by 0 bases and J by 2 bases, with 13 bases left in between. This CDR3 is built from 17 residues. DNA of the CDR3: TGTGCCAGCAGCTTAGCAGGGGGACGGACGACTAATGAAAAACTGTTTTTT. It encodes CASSLAGGRTTNEKLFF.

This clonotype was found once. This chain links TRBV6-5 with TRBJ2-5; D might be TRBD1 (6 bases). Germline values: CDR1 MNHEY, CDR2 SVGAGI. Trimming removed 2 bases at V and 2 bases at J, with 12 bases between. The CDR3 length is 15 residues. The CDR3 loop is CASSYANREQETQYF. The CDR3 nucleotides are TGTGCCAGCAGTTACGCCAACAGGGAGCAAGAGACCCAGTACTTC.

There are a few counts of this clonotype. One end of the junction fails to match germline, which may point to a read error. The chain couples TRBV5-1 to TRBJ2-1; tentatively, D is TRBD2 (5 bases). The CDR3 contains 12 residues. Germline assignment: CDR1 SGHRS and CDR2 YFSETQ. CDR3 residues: CASSLAGVEQLF. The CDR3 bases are TGCGCCAGCAGCTTGGCCGGGGTGGAGCAGCTCTTC.

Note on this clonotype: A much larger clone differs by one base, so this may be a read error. CDR3 coding DNA: TGCGCCAGCAGCCGGGGGACAGGGGGCACTAATGAAAAACTGTTTTTT. Translated: CASSRGTGGTNEKLFF. The V call is TRBV4-3, the J call TRBJ1-4; 12 bases are a match to TRBD1. Germline V gene lookup returns CDR1 LGHNA and CDR2 YSLEER. After removal of 4 bases from V and 2 bases from J, the junction contained 2 bases not matched to a gene. The CDR3 spans 16 residues.

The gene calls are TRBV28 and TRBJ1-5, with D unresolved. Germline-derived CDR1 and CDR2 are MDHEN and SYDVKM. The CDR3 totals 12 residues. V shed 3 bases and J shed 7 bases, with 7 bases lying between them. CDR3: CASSFGTQPQHF. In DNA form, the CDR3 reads TGTGCCAGCAGTTTCGGTACCCAGCCCCAGCATTTT. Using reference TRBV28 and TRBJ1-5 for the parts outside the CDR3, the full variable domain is DVKVTQSSRYLVKRTGEKVFLECVQDMDHENMFWYRQDPGLGLRLIYFSYDVKMKEKGDIPEGYSVSREKKERFSLILESASTNQTSMYLCASSFGTQPQHFGDGTRLSIL.

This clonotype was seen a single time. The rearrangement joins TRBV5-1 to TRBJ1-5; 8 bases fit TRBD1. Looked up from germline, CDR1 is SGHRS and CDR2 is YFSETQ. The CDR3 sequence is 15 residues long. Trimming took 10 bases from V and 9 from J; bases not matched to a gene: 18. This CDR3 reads CAFRTGKRGGGPQHF. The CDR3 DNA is TGCGCCTTTCGGACAGGGAAAAGGGGCGGTGGGCCCCAGCATTTT.

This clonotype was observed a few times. The CDR3 here is CANGGTSYGYTF. The DNA of the CDR3 is TGTGCCAATGGGGGGACCTCCTATGGCTACACCTTC. The chain employs TRBV28 and TRBJ1-2; perhaps TRBD1 as D (5 bases). V lost 10 bases and J lost 4, with 13 bases in between. Germline V lookup: CDR1 MDHEN, CDR2 SYDVKM. CDR3 length: 12 amino acids.

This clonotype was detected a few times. CDR3 DNA: TGTGCCTGGAGTGTAATCGCTGGGACAGGGGGCCCTCCTTACTATGGCTACACCTTC. The encoded protein is CAWSVIAGTGGPPYYGYTF. The V call is TRBV30, the J call TRBJ1-2; 12 nucleotides line up with TRBD1. J gave up 3 bases and V 0 bases, and 14 bases lay outside the gene matches. Per the germline V gene, CDR1 is GTSNPN and CDR2 is SVGIG (reference sequence). This CDR3 is built from 19 residues.

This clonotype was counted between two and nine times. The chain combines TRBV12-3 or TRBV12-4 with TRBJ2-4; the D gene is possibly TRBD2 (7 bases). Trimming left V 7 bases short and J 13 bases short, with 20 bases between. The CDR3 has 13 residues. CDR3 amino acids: CASTLRGAKFQYF. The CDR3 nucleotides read TGTGCCAGCACCCTTCGGGGGGCAAAGTTCCAGTACTTC.

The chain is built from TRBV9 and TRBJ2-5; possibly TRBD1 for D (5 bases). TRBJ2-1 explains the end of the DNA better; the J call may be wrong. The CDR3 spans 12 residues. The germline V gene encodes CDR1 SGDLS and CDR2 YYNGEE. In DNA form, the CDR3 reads TGTGCCAGCAGCGTAGCCCAGGGAGAGCAGTTCTTC. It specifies CASSVAQGEQFF.

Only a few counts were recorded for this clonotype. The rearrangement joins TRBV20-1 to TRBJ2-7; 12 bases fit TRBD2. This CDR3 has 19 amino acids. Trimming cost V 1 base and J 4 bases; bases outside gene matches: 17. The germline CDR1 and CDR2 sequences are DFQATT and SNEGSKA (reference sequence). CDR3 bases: TGCAGTGCTAGAGTCCCCTTGGGGCTAGCGGGAGGGCCCTTTTACGAGCAGTACTTC. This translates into CSARVPLGLAGGPFYEQYF.

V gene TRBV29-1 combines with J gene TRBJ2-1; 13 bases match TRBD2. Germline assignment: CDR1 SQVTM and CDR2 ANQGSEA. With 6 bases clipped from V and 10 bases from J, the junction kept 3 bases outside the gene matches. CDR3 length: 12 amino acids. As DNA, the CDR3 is TGCAGCGTCCCGGGACTAGCGGGGGAGCAGTTCTTC. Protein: CSVPGLAGEQFF.

CDR3 in amino acids: CAISTGQANQPQHF. For the CDR3, the DNA is TGTGCCATCAGTACTGGACAGGCGAATCAGCCCCAGCATTTT. The gene calls are TRBV10-3 and TRBJ1-5; TRBD1 matches 7 bases. Losses at the gene ends were 5 bases for V and 4 bases for J; bases not matched to a gene: 5. This CDR3 is built from 14 residues. CDR1 ENHRY and CDR2 SYGVKD come from the germline V gene.

DNA of the CDR3: TGCAGTGCTAGATTCGGGACAGGGGTGGAAAAACTGTTTTTT. Protein product: CSARFGTGVEKLFF. The gene calls are TRBV20-1 and TRBJ1-4; 10 bases line up with TRBD1. Germline trimming cut 2 bases from V and 8 bases from J; bases unmatched to any gene: 5. This CDR3 contains 14 residues. The V gene's germline CDR1 is DFQATT and CDR2 SNEGSKA (reference sequence).

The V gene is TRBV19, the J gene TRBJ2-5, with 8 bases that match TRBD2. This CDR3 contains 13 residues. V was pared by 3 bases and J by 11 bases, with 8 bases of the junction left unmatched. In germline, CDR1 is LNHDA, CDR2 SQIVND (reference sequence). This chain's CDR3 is CASSIGHSGGQYF. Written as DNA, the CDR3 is TGTGCCAGTAGTATCGGGCATTCGGGAGGGCAGTACTTC.

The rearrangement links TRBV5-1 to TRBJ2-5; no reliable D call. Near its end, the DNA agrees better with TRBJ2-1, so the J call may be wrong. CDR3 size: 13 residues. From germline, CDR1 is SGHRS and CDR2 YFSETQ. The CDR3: CASSLGQEDEQFF. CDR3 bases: TGCGCCAGCAGCTTGGGCCAAGAAGATGAGCAGTTCTTC.

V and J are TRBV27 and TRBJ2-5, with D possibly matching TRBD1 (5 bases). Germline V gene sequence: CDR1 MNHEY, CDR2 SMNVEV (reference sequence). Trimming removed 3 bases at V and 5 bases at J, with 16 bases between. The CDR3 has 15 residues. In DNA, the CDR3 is TGTGCCAGCAGTTTTACGGGCAGGGTCGAGGAGACCCAGTACTTC. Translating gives CASSFTGRVEETQYF.

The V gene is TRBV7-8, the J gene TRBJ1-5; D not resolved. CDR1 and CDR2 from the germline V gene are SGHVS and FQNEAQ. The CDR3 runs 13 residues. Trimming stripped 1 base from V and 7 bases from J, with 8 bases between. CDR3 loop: CASSLGAHQPQHF. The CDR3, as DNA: TGTGCCAGCAGCTTAGGGGCTCACCAGCCCCAGCATTTT.